This T cell receptor beta chain was documented in a study of T cell changes during pregnancy in multiple sclerosis. Method: immunoSEQ multiplex PCR; TCRdb's copy keeps in-frame clones and lacks some. The sample gives 50,000 to 65,000 clones, 80% to 95% of which show up once; approximately 0.85% is in the top ten. Per the germline V gene, CDR1 is SEHNR and CDR2 is FQNEAQ (reference sequence). V was pared by 4 bases and J by 2 bases, with 13 bases between. CDR3 length: 15 residues. The chain is built from TRBV7-9 and TRBJ2-3; D is unresolved. The specimen comprised peripheral blood, sampled in the first trimester of pregnancy. This sequence originates from a female donor with multiple sclerosis, enrolled in a pregnancy study. In DNA form, the CDR3 reads TGTGCCAGCAGCTCAACAACATACCCCACAGATACGCAGTATTTT. This codes for CASSSTTYPTDTQYF. The complete variable domain, with remaining parts taken from reference TRBV7-9 and TRBJ2-3, reads DTGVSQNPRHKITKRGQNVTFRCDPISEHNRLYWYRQTLGQGPEFLTYFQNEAQLEKSRLLSDRFSAERPKGSFSTLEIQRTEQGDSAMYLCASSSTTYPTDTQYFGPGTRLTVL.